Listed here are 14 T cell receptor beta chains from one sample, sequenced in a study of response to subunit inactivated influenza vaccine. One entry per CDR3 protein, called by TCRdb with MiXCR from the RT-PCR reads. Of just over 300,000 distinct CDR3 sequences listed, 21% are singletons. This sample comprised PBMCs from blood, obtained approximately 20 months after vaccination. All receptors derive from a man between 50 and 70 years old who received an inactivated influenza vaccine.

The rearrangement links TRBV6-2 or TRBV6-3 to TRBJ2-1, with unresolved D. Trimming left V 6 bases short and J 6 bases short, with 24 bases between. CDR1 and CDR2 (germline): MNHEY, SVGEGT. The CDR3 loop spans 17 amino acids. CDR3 sequence reads: CASRVASGPLQANEQFF. The CDR3 DNA sequence: TGTGCCAGCAGGGTAGCCTCCGGGCCCCTTCAGGCCAATGAGCAGTTCTTC.

In this sample, this clonotype turned up a few times. The CDR3 region is CASRGTAARAFF. Written as DNA, the CDR3 is TGTGCCAGCAGAGGGACAGCCGCCAGGGCTTTCTTT. The J gene is TRBJ1-1, the V gene TRBV6-6, with 7 bases aligning to TRBD1. CDR1 is MNHNY and CDR2 is SVGAGI in the germline V gene (reference sequence). The CDR3 consists of 12 residues. V lost 6 bases to trimming and J lost 11 bases; unmatched junction nucleotides: 9.

V gene TRBV20-1 combines with J gene TRBJ2-3; no definite D call. CDR1 DFQATT and CDR2 SNEGSKA come from the germline V gene (reference sequence). V lost 0 bases and J lost 2, with 15 bases in between. This CDR3 spans 16 amino acids. DNA for the CDR3: TGCAGTGCTAGAGATCGGAAAGGTCTTCACACAGATACGCAGTATTTT. The encoded protein is CSARDRKGLHTDTQYF.

CDR3 DNA sequence: TGTGCCAGCAGTCGAACAATGGACGCCCCCCTCTATGGCTACACCTTC. Amino acids: CASSRTMDAPLYGYTF. This chain uses TRBV6-1 with TRBJ1-2; D unresolved. From germline, CDR1 is MNHNS and CDR2 SASEGT. V lost 5 bases and J lost 4, with 20 bases in between. The length of the CDR3 is 16 residues.

This rearrangement joins TRBV4-1 to TRBJ1-1, with D possibly being TRBD1 (6 bases). The length of the CDR3 is 13 residues. V lost 4 bases, J lost 11 bases, and 17 bases lay in between. Germline loops: CDR1 MGHRA, CDR2 YSYEKL. CDR3 sequence reads: CASSPRDTQRAFF. DNA of the CDR3: TGCGCCAGCAGCCCCCGGGACACTCAAAGGGCTTTCTTT.

This clonotype was found a few times. This chain connects TRBV12-3 or TRBV12-4 to TRBJ2-7, with 13 bases that match TRBD2. The CDR3 is 14 amino acids. J lost 7 bases, V lost 7 bases, and 7 bases had no gene match. CDR3 nucleotides: TGTGCCAGCACCCCGGGACTAGCGGGAAGTGAGCAGTACTTC. Its protein product is CASTPGLAGSEQYF.

The CDR3 DNA sequence: TGTGCCAGCAGCTCCACCTGGACAGGGACCGAGCAGTACTTC. Its protein is CASSSTWTGTEQYF. The chain couples TRBV7-6 to TRBJ2-7, with 8 bases fitting TRBD1. The germline CDR1 and CDR2 sequences are SGHVS and FNYEAQ. The CDR3 is 14 amino acids. Trimming removed 4 bases from V and 6 bases from J; junction bases left unmatched: 8.

This clonotype was seen only a few times. The genes are TRBV5-1 and TRBJ2-2; 7 nucleotides match TRBD1. Germline lookup yields CDR1 SGHRS and CDR2 YFSETQ. This CDR3 is 14 amino acids long. V lost 7 bases and J lost 7; bases outside the gene matches: 10. CDR3 sequence (DNA): TGCGCCAGCCGCGGACAGGTCCAGGGCGGGGAGCTGTTTTTT. It translates to CASRGQVQGGELFF.

The CDR3 nucleotides are TGCGCCAGCAGCTTGGAGGGACAGGTCTCCTACGAGCAGTACTTC. Protein sequence: CASSLEGQVSYEQYF. The V call is TRBV5-1, the J call TRBJ2-7, with 8 bases aligning to TRBD1. Germline trimming cut 0 bases from V and 0 bases from J; bases unmatched to any gene: 2. The CDR3 length is 15 residues. The germline CDR1 and CDR2 sequences are SGHRS and YFSETQ.

This clonotype has a single count. The chain has TRBV20-1 and TRBJ2-5; no reliable D call. Trimming stripped 2 bases from V and 5 bases from J, with 15 bases between. Germline values: CDR1 DFQATT, CDR2 SNEGSKA (reference sequence). This CDR3 comprises 14 residues. CDR3: CSARYVYPRETQYF. In nucleotides, the CDR3 is TGCAGTGCTAGATATGTCTACCCCAGGGAGACCCAGTACTTC.

Ten or more counts support this clonotype. This rearrangement joins TRBV11-2 to TRBJ2-7, with no clear D. This CDR3 is 14 amino acids long. Trimming took off 1 base at V and 0 bases at J, with 7 bases between the two ends. Germline V gene lookup returns CDR1 SGHAT and CDR2 FQNNGV. The CDR3 here is CASSLVQSSYEQYF. CDR3 coding DNA: TGTGCCAGCAGCTTAGTCCAGAGCTCCTACGAGCAGTACTTC.

Here the CDR3 DNA reads TGCGCCAGCACTCTGACCGAGGCTTCCTACAATGAGCAGTTCTTC. Protein product: CASTLTEASYNEQFF. The V and J genes are TRBV10-2 and TRBJ2-1; D ambiguous. The CDR3 is made up of 15 amino acids. V was cut by 7 bases and J by 1 base, with 14 bases left in between. Germline CDR1 WSHSY, CDR2 SAAADI.

This chain uses TRBV19 with TRBJ1-5; no reliable D call. Trimming shortened V by 5 bases and J by 2 bases, and 16 bases separated the two germline ends. The germline V gene encodes CDR1 LNHDA and CDR2 SQIVND (reference sequence). The CDR3 length is 16 residues. Here the CDR3 DNA reads TGTGCCAGTAGTGCGGGCCCGAACCGGGGCAATCAGCCCCAGCATTTT. Its translation is CASSAGPNRGNQPQHF.

The chain has TRBV5-1 and TRBJ2-1, with 14 bases fitting TRBD2. The germline V gene encodes CDR1 SGHRS and CDR2 YFSETQ. The CDR3 consists of 16 residues. J was trimmed by 9 bases and V by 4 bases; bases with no gene match: 9. CDR3 bases: TGCGCCAGCAGCGCCCGACTAGCGGGAGGGCCGGTTGAGCAGTTCTTC. Its protein is CASSARLAGGPVEQFF.